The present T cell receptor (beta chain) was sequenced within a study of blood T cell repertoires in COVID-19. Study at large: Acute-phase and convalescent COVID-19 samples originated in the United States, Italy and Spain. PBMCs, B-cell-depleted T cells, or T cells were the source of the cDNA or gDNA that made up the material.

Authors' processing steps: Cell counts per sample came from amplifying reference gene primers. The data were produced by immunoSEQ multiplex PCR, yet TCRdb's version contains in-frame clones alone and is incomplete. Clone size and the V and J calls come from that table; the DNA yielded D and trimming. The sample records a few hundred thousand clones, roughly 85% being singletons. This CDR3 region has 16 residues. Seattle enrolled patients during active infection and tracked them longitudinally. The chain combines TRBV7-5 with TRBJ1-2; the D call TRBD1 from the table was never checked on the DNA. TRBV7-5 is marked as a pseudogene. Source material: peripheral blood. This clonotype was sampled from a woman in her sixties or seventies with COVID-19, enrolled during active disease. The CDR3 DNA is TGTGCCAGAACCCCGACCCCAGGGGCGCGAATCTGTGGCTACACCTTC. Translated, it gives CARTPTPGARICGYTF.